This T cell receptor beta chain was sequenced in a study of T cell repertoires in cytomegalovirus infection. Via MiXCR, TCRdb re-called the reads, giving one row per CDR3 protein. The sample has roughly 230,000 distinct CDR3 sequences, over 15% seen once. This clonotype was seen a few times. Trimming left V 6 bases short and J 9 bases short, with 21 bases between. The V gene's germline CDR1 is MDHEN and CDR2 SYDVKM. There are 15 residues in the CDR3. The source is a human donor in good health (CMV status not recorded). Some clones in this sample may be carry-over from other donors' samples. The sequenced sample consisted of CD8+ T cells from PBMCs. The chain uses TRBV28 and TRBJ2-1; D remains ambiguous. As DNA, the CDR3 is TGTGCCAGCAGCCCATCCGTCGGAGCGCTTAGTGAGCAGTTCTTC. It encodes CASSPSVGALSEQFF. Using reference TRBV28 and TRBJ2-1 for the parts outside the CDR3, the full variable domain is DVKVTQSSRYLVKRTGEKVFLECVQDMDHENMFWYRQDPGLGLRLIYFSYDVKMKEKGDIPEGYSVSREKKERFSLILESASTNQTSMYLCASSPSVGALSEQFFGPGTRLTVL.